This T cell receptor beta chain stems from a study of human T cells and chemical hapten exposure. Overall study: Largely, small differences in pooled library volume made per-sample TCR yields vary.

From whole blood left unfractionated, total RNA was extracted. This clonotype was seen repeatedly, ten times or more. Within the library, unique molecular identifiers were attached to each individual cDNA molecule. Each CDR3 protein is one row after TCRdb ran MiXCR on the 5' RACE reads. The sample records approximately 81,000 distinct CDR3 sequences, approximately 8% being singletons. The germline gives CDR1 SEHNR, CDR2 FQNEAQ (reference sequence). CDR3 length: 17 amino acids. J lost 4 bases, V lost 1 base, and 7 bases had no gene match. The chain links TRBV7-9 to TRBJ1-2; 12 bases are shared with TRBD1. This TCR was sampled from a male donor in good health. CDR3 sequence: CASSLEGTGGSFYGYTF. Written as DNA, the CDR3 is TGTGCCAGCAGCTTAGAAGGGACAGGGGGCTCCTTCTATGGCTACACCTTC.